This entry is about one TCR beta chain. TCRdb re-derived calls from the 5' RACE reads in MiXCR, one entry per CDR3 protein. This sample has about 180,000 distinct CDR3 sequences; approximately 18% occur once, and the top ten carry roughly 3.7%. This sample stems from a study of T-cell memory formation after mild COVID-19. This CDR3 spans 12 amino acids. Germline V CDR1 and CDR2: DFQATT, SNEGSKA (reference sequence). V was trimmed by 0 bases and J by 6 bases, leaving 5 bases between them. Sequences were obtained from PBMCs or a T cell subset sorted from them (not recorded which). The rearrangement joins TRBV20-1 to TRBJ2-2; D not certain. The receptor was derived from a man between 18 and 29 years old who had mild COVID-19 (a few samples of this study predate the infection). Cell type and time point are not known. The CDR3 DNA is TGCAGTGCTAGAGATGCGGCCGGGGAGCTGTTTTTT. Residues: CSARDAAGELFF.